These T cell receptor beta chains were read from a single sample in a study of blood T cell repertoires in COVID-19. The data were produced by immunoSEQ multiplex PCR, yet TCRdb's version contains in-frame clones alone and is incomplete. This table has about 86,000 clones, over 70% appearing once. The source material was peripheral blood. The source of these receptors is a woman aged 80 or older with active or convalescent COVID-19. CDR3s include the opening cysteine and the closing phenylalanine or tryptophan. The D gene is left open where the match is weak. Part of the rows lack a size; the others show once, few, many or a class for expanded clones.

TRBV12-5,.,TRBJ2-5,.,CASGLGGIEETQYF,TGTGCTAGTGGTCTCGGGGGAATTGAAGAGACCCAGTACTTC
TRBV25-1,.,TRBJ2-7,.,CASRRNTGNIYEQYF,TGTGCCAGCAGAAGGAATACAGGGAATATCTACGAGCAGTACTTC
TRBV7-9,.,TRBJ2-3,TRBD1,CASSSGQGSDTQYF,TGTGCCAGCAGCTCCGGACAGGGATCGGATACGCAGTATTTT
TRBV28,.,TRBJ2-5,TRBD2,CASLPSGLAGEETQYF,TGTGCCAGTCTTCCTTCGGGACTAGCGGGAGAAGAGACCCAGTACTTC
TRBV6-5,.,TRBJ2-2,.,CASSHRDTGELFF,TGTGCCAGCAGTCACAGGGATACCGGGGAGCTGTTTTTT
TRBV30,.,TRBJ2-1,TRBD2,CAWSDGLAGGAFF,TGTGCCTGGAGTGATGGGCTAGCGGGAGGCGCGTTCTTC
TRBV5-1,.,TRBJ2-1,.,CASSATYNEQFF,TGCGCCAGCAGCGCTACCTACAATGAGCAGTTCTTC
TRBV5-6,.,TRBJ2-5,TRBD2,CASTHFGAGGETQYF,TGTGCCAGCACCCACTTCGGGGCCGGGGGGGAGACCCAGTACTTC
TRBV30,.,TRBJ1-3,.,CAWSVSISGNTIYF,TGTGCCTGGAGTGTATCCATCTCTGGAAACACCATATATTTT
TRBV6-6,few,TRBJ1-3,TRBD1,CASTGTEYRNTIYF,TGTGCCAGCACCGGGACAGAATACAGAAACACCATATATTTT
TRBV28,.,TRBJ1-1,.,CASSLTGGRATEAFF,TGTGCCAGCAGTTTAACGGGGGGTAGGGCCACTGAAGCTTTCTTT
TRBV28,.,TRBJ1-2,.,CASSQQVPNYGYTF,TGTGCCAGCAGCCAACAGGTTCCCAACTATGGCTACACCTTC
TRBV6-6,few,TRBJ2-1,.,CATKAGESYNEQFF,TGTGCCACGAAAGCAGGGGAGTCCTACAATGAGCAGTTCTTC
TRBV2,.,TRBJ1-1,.,CASSGTRNTEAFF,TGTGCCAGCAGTGGTACAAGGAACACTGAAGCTTTCTTT
TRBV5-1,.,TRBJ1-1,.,CASSFGGANTEAFF,TGCGCCAGCAGCTTTGGGGGCGCGAACACTGAAGCTTTCTTT
TRBV19,.,TRBJ2-7,TRBD2,CASSMGTSYEQYF,TGTGCCAGTAGTATGGGGACTAGCTACGAGCAGTACTTC
TRBV4-2,.,TRBJ2-2,TRBD2,CASSQPQSSGGSSGELFF,TGTGCCAGCAGCCAACCCCAAAGCTCCGGGGGGAGTAGCGGGGAGCTGTTTTTT
TRBV28,.,TRBJ2-2,.,CAISRVNTGELFF,TGTGCCATCTCCAGGGTGAACACCGGGGAGCTGTTTTTT
TRBV30,.,TRBJ1-1,.,CAWSPGWFTEAFF,TGTGCCTGGAGCCCAGGCTGGTTCACTGAAGCTTTCTTT
TRBV14,.,TRBJ2-3,.,CASSHQIRSTDTQYF,TGTGCCAGCAGCCACCAAATTAGAAGCACAGATACGCAGTATTTT
TRBV20-1,.,TRBJ1-5,.,CSASNTQPQHF,TGCAGTGCTAGTAACACTCAGCCCCAGCATTTT
TRBV6-6,.,TRBJ1-2,.,CASSYPTQGPGGGYTF,TGTGCCAGCAGTTATCCTACCCAGGGCCCTGGTGGCGGCTACACCTTC